One and the same sample provided the 2 T cell receptor beta chains below, sequenced in a study of shared clonotypes between healthy human individuals. Naive CD8 populations comprised CD45RO-negative cells positively selected for CCR7, excluding terminally differentiated effector memory CD45RA+ cells. The data were produced by immunoSEQ multiplex PCR, yet TCRdb's version contains in-frame clones alone and is incomplete. The sample holds some 740,000 clones; more than 85% are singletons and the top ten take around 24%. Sequencing used naive CD8+ T cells sorted from blood. Source of these receptors: a man younger than 45 in good health.

V is TRBV5-6 and J is TRBJ2-7, with TRBD1 identical over 12 bases. CDR3 length: 14 amino acids. CDR1 and CDR2 (germline): SGHDT, YYEEEE. With 6 bases clipped from V and 2 bases from J, the junction kept 3 bases outside the gene matches. The CDR3 DNA reads as TGTGCCAGCACCTGGGACAGGGGGCCCTACGAGCAGTACTTC. As protein: CASTWDRGPYEQYF.

J is TRBJ2-1 and V is TRBV11-2; 11 nucleotides line up with TRBD2. CDR1 SGHAT and CDR2 FQNNGV come from the germline V gene. V lost 5 bases to trimming and J lost 8 bases; unmatched junction nucleotides: 11. The CDR3 consists of 16 residues. This chain's CDR3 is CASSQGVLAGGDEQFF. In DNA form, the CDR3 reads TGTGCCAGCAGCCAAGGGGTCCTAGCGGGAGGCGATGAGCAGTTCTTC.